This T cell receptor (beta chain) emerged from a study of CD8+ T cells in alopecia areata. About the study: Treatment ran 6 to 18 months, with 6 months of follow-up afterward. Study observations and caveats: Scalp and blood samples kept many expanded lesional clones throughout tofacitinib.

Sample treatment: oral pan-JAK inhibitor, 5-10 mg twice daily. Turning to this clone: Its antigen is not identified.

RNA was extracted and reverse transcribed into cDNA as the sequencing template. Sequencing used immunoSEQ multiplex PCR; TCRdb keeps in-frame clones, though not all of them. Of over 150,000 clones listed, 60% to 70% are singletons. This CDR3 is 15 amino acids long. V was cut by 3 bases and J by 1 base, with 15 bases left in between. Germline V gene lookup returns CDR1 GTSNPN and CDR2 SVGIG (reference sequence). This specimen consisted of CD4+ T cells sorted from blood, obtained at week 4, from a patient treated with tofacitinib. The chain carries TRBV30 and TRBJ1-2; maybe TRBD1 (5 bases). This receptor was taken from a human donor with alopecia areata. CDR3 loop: CAWRATERFNYGYTF. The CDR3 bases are TGTGCCTGGAGAGCGACAGAAAGGTTTAACTATGGCTACACCTTC. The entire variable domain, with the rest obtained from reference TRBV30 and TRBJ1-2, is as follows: SQTIHQWPATLVQPVGSPLSLECTVEGTSNPNLYWYRQAAGRGLQLLFYSVGIGQISSEVPQNLSASRPQDRQFILSSKKLLLSDSGFYLCAWRATERFNYGYTFGSGTRLTVV.